This T cell receptor (beta chain) was obtained from a study of blood T cell repertoires in COVID-19. Study-level background: Sites in the United States, Italy and Spain provided acute and convalescent COVID-19 samples. T cells, B-cell-depleted T cells, or PBMCs supplied cDNA or gDNA.

Original analysis: From reference gene primer amplification, estimates of nucleated cell counts were derived. Libraries were prepared by immunoSEQ multiplex PCR; TCRdb keeps only in-frame clonotypes and omits some of them. That table gives V, J and clone size, and the DNA gave D and trimming. The table shows some 80,000 clones, with over 75% occurring only once. Looked up from germline, CDR1 is SGHRS and CDR2 is YFSETQ. The V gene end was trimmed by 7 bases and the J gene end by 4 bases; junction bases not matched to a gene: 9. This CDR3 region has 14 residues. Patients in Seattle were enrolled during active infection, then followed longitudinally.

The sequence was collected from a man aged 45-65 years with COVID-19, enrolled during active disease. The chain links TRBV5-1 to TRBJ2-7; 9 bases agree with TRBD1. The specimen was peripheral blood. The CDR3 bases are TGCGCCAGCTCCCCCGGGACAGGGAAGTACGAGCAGTACTTC. Translated, it gives CASSPGTGKYEQYF.